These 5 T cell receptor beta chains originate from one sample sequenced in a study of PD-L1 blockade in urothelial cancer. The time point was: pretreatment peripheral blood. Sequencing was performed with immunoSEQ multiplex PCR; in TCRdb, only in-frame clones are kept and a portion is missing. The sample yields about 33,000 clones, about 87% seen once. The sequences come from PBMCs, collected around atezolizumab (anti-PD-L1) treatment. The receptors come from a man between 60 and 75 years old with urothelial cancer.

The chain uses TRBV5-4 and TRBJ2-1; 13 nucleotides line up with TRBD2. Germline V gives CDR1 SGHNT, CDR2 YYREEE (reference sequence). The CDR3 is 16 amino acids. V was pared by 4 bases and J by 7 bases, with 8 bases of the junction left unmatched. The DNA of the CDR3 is TGTGCCAGCAGCGAACGGACTAGCGGGAGTGGAAATGAGCAGTTCTTC. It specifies CASSERTSGSGNEQFF.

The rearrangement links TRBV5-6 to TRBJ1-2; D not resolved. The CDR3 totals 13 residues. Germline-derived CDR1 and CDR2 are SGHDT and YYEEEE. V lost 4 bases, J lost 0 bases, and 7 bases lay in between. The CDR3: CASSLPANYGYTF. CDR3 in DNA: TGTGCCAGCAGCCTACCGGCTAACTATGGCTACACCTTC.

The CDR3 reads CASSVMTGGGTDTQYF. CDR3 sequence (DNA): TGTGCCAGCAGCGTGATGACAGGGGGTGGCACAGATACGCAGTATTTT. The rearrangement uses TRBV5-4 and TRBJ2-3; 9 bases align to TRBD1. V dropped 4 bases and J dropped 1; count of bases not matched to a gene: 7. The CDR3 runs to 16 residues. Germline V gene sequence: CDR1 SGHNT, CDR2 YYREEE (reference sequence).

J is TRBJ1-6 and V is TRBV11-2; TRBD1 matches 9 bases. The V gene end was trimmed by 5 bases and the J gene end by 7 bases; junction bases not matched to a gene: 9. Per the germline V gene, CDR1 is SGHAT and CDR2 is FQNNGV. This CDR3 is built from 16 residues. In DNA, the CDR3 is TGTGCCAGCAGCACGCGACAGGGGGGAATGAATTCACCCCTCCACTTT. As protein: CASSTRQGGMNSPLHF.

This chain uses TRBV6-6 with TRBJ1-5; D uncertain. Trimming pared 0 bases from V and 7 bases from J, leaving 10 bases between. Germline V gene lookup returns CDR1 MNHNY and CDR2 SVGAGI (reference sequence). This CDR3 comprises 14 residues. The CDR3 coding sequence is TGTGCCAGCAGTTACTCACAGTCGGGGCAGCCCCAGCATTTT. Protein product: CASSYSQSGQPQHF.